This TCR beta chain stems from a study of blood T cell repertoires in COVID-19. The repertoire was sequenced with immunoSEQ multiplex PCR; TCRdb's copy has only in-frame clones and lacks some. The table has tens of thousands of clones, 83% seen once. Germline CDR1 reads SEHNR; CDR2 reads FQNEAQ (reference sequence). The CDR3 has 15 amino acids. V shed 3 bases and J shed 0 bases, with 11 bases lying between them. This chain uses TRBV7-9 with TRBJ2-5; D remains ambiguous. What was sequenced was peripheral blood. The receptor was derived from a woman aged 80 or older with acute or convalescent COVID-19. DNA of the CDR3: TGTGCCAGCAGCTTCCCCCTGCTAGACCAAGAGACCCAGTACTTC. This sequence encodes CASSFPLLDQETQYF.